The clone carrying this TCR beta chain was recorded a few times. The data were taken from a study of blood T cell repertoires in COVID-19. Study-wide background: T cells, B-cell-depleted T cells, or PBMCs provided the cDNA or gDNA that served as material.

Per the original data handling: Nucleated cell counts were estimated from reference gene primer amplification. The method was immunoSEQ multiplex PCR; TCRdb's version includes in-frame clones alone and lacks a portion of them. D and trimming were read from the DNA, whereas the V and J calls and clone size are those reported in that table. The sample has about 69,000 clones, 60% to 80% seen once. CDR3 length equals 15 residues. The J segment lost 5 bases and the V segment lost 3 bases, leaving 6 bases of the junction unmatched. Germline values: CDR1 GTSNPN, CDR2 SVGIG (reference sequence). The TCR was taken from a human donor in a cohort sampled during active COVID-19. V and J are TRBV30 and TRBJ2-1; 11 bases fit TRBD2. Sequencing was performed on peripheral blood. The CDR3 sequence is CAWRLAGGRDNEQFF. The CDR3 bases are TGTGCCTGGAGATTAGCGGGGGGGAGGGACAATGAGCAGTTCTTC. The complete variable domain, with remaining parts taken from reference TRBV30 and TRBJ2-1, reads SQTIHQWPATLVQPVGSPLSLECTVEGTSNPNLYWYRQAAGRGLQLLFYSVGIGQISSEVPQNLSASRPQDRQFILSSKKLLLSDSGFYLCAWRLAGGRDNEQFFGPGTRLTVL.